The sequence of this T cell receptor beta chain was determined in a study of T cell repertoires in cytomegalovirus infection. This clonotype has a count of ten or more. This CDR3 comprises 13 residues. V lost 3 bases and J lost 7, with 12 bases in between. Germline V CDR1 and CDR2: SEHNR, FQNEAQ (reference sequence). TCRdb processed the reads anew with MiXCR; each CDR3 protein has one entry. The table records about 360,000 distinct CDR3 sequences, approximately 18% of them present only once. The sequenced sample was PBMCs. This receptor was taken from a human donor in good health (CMV status not recorded). Some clones in this sample may be carry-over from other donors' samples. The V gene is TRBV7-9, the J gene TRBJ2-5; perhaps D is TRBD1 or TRBD2 (5 bases each). The DNA for the CDR3 is TGTGCCAGCAGCTTCGTCGGGGCGGGGACCCAGTACTTC. Encoded protein: CASSFVGAGTQYF. Full variable domain (missing parts from reference TRBV7-9 and TRBJ2-5): DTGVSQNPRHKITKRGQNVTFRCDPISEHNRLYWYRQTLGQGPEFLTYFQNEAQLEKSRLLSDRFSAERPKGSFSTLEIQRTEQGDSAMYLCASSFVGAGTQYFGPGTRLLVL.